These 30 T cell receptor beta chains came from one sample sequenced in a study of CXCR3-negative and CXCR3-positive naive CD8 T cells. The method, 5' RACE with UMI labels, was used to prepare the TRB cDNA libraries. With the 5' RACE reads reprocessed, TCRdb shows one record per CDR3 protein and no DNA. This repertoire includes more than 45,000 distinct CDR3 sequences. Sequencing was carried out using memory CD8+ T cells from blood. These receptors came from a human donor in good health. Some clones in this sample may be carry-over from other donors' samples.

The chain uses TRBV2 and TRBJ2-2. Germline V gene data show CDR1 as SNHLY and CDR2 as FYNNEI. CDR3 length: 13 amino acids. The CDR3 sequence is CASSDNSPGELFF.

V is TRBV28 and J is TRBJ2-3; lacking DNA, the TRBD2 call made by TCRdb goes unchecked. Germline CDR1 is MDHEN and CDR2 is SYDVKM. The CDR3 covers 17 residues. CDR3 amino acids: CASSPPWAGGPTDTQYF.

The chain carries TRBV7-9 and TRBJ1-1. The CDR3 totals 15 residues. Germline-derived CDR1 and CDR2 are SEHNR and FQNEAQ (reference sequence). CDR3 residues: CASSLLDPMNTEAFF.

The chain is built from TRBV7-9 and TRBJ2-2. From germline, CDR1 is SEHNR and CDR2 FQNEAQ (reference sequence). The CDR3 sequence is 16 residues long. CDR3 sequence: CASSLVDRQTTGELFF.

This rearrangement joins TRBV7-9 to TRBJ2-5; the TCRdb D gene call, TRBD1, has no DNA to confirm it. The length of the CDR3 is 15 residues. The germline CDR1 and CDR2 sequences are SEHNR and FQNEAQ (reference sequence). CDR3 region: CASSLTRTGEETQYF.

This chain connects TRBV7-6 to TRBJ2-4; TCRdb selects TRBD1, and the lack of DNA leaves this call unchecked. Germline V CDR1 and CDR2: SGHVS, FNYEAQ. CDR3 length: 16 amino acids. CDR3 amino acids: CASSPSTGTGENIQYF.

The chain carries TRBV4-1 and TRBJ2-7. The CDR3 extends over 15 amino acids. The germline gives CDR1 MGHRA, CDR2 YSYEKL. CDR3: CASSQDRQRSYEQYF.

This sequence joins TRBV13 and TRBJ1-1. CDR3 size: 13 residues. Germline V CDR1 and CDR2: PRHDT, FYEKMQ (reference sequence). This CDR3 reads CASSSGENTEAFF.

The chain has TRBV24-1 and TRBJ2-5. Germline V gene data show CDR1 as KGHDR and CDR2 as SFDVKD. This CDR3 contains 13 residues. Here the CDR3 reads CATSDLTEETQYF.

The chain combines TRBV5-1 with TRBJ2-7; TCRdb gives TRBD1 as the D gene, but with no DNA this cannot be confirmed. The length of the CDR3 is 15 residues. Per germline, CDR1 SGHRS and CDR2 YFSETQ. This CDR3 reads CASSLTGTTTYEQYF.

The chain has TRBV7-9 and TRBJ2-7; TCRdb's assignment of TRBD2 cannot be checked, as there is no DNA. Per germline, CDR1 SEHNR and CDR2 FQNEAQ (reference sequence). CDR3 size: 16 residues. The CDR3 sequence is CASSGQTSGGYYEQYF.

This chain links TRBV28 with TRBJ1-1; checking the TCRdb D call of TRBD1 is not possible without DNA. Germline V gene data show CDR1 as MDHEN and CDR2 as SYDVKM. This CDR3 is 13 amino acids long. The CDR3 is CASPSGEGRKAFF.

The J gene is TRBJ1-1, the V gene TRBV4-1. Looked up from germline, CDR1 is MGHRA and CDR2 is YSYEKL. There are 11 residues in the CDR3. This CDR3 reads CASSLSSEAFF.

This chain joins TRBV5-6 and TRBJ2-1; TCRdb picks TRBD2, but there is no DNA to check that call. The CDR3 has 14 residues. CDR1 SGHDT and CDR2 YYEEEE come from the germline V gene. The CDR3 region is CASSLGLVINEQFF. Full variable domain (missing parts from reference TRBV5-6 and TRBJ2-1): DAGVTQSPTHLIKTRGQQVTLRCSPKSGHDTVSWYQQALGQGPQFIFQYYEEEERQRGNFPDRFSGHQFPNYSSELNVNALLLGDSALYLCASSLGLVINEQFFGPGTRLTVL.

The gene calls are TRBV6-5 and TRBJ2-5. This CDR3 region has 11 residues. CDR1 MNHEY and CDR2 SVGAGI come from the germline V gene. The CDR3 reads CASVQKRNQYF.

The genes are TRBV5-1 and TRBJ2-7. The CDR3 contains 16 residues. Germline-derived CDR1 and CDR2 are SGHRS and YFSETQ. The CDR3 reads CASSLDPESSYNEQFF.

Frequency places this clonotype as medium-sized. This chain connects TRBV6-5 to TRBJ2-1; TCRdb's assignment of TRBD1 cannot be checked, as there is no DNA. The CDR3 has 19 residues. CDR1 MNHEY and CDR2 SVGAGI come from the germline V gene. The CDR3 loop reads CASSYASVGDREILDEQFF.

The chain recombines TRBV7-9 with TRBJ2-7; there is no DNA to check the TCRdb D call of TRBD1. The germline CDR1 and CDR2 sequences are SEHNR and FQNEAQ (reference sequence). The CDR3 has 16 residues. This chain's CDR3 is CASSPGVGVWTYEQYF.

The CDR3 protein is CASIGDTAYEQYF. This chain joins TRBV25-1 and TRBJ2-7; TCRdb's assignment of TRBD1 cannot be checked, as there is no DNA. Germline V gene lookup returns CDR1 MGHDK and CDR2 SYGVNS. The CDR3 loop spans 13 amino acids.

The chain recombines TRBV5-5 with TRBJ2-1; TCRdb designates TRBD2, a call that cannot be tested without DNA. The CDR3 sequence is 15 residues long. Germline CDR1 SGHKS, CDR2 YYEKEE (reference sequence). The CDR3 loop is CASSLPTSGSDEQFF.

The chain has TRBV12-3 or TRBV12-4 and TRBJ1-6; TCRdb reports TRBD1, a call that lacks DNA to check it against. This CDR3 is 16 amino acids long. CDR3 region: CASSRPGSSYNSPLHF.

V usage is TRBV29-1 and J usage is TRBJ2-1; with no DNA, the TCRdb D assignment of TRBD1 cannot be verified. CDR3 length: 17 amino acids. Per the germline V gene, CDR1 is SQVTM and CDR2 is ANQGSEA. CDR3: CSVEGGTGVNSYNEQFF.

The chain employs TRBV15 and TRBJ2-1; TCRdb indicates TRBD1, and absent DNA this call remains unverified. Germline V lookup: CDR1 LNHNV, CDR2 YYDKDF (reference sequence). The CDR3 loop spans 15 amino acids. The chain's CDR3 is CATSRSRQGSLEQFF.

J is TRBJ2-5 and V is TRBV4-3. The CDR3 is 16 residues long. Germline V CDR1 and CDR2: LGHNA, YSLEER. The CDR3 here is CASSQVYGPPQETQYF.

V usage is TRBV27 and J usage is TRBJ2-7; TCRdb gives TRBD1 as the D gene, but with no DNA this cannot be confirmed. The CDR3 has 14 residues. CDR1 MNHEY and CDR2 SMNVEV come from the germline V gene (reference sequence). CDR3: CASSFFGGYNEQYF.

The gene calls are TRBV7-9 and TRBJ2-1. The germline V gene has CDR1 SEHNR and CDR2 FQNEAQ (reference sequence). The CDR3 is made up of 14 amino acids. CDR3 in amino acids: CASSSTRTGNEQFF. The full variable domain, in which reference TRBV7-9 and TRBJ2-1 provide the parts outside the CDR3, is DTGVSQNPRHKITKRGQNVTFRCDPISEHNRLYWYRQTLGQGPEFLTYFQNEAQLEKSRLLSDRFSAERPKGSFSTLEIQRTEQGDSAMYLCASSSTRTGNEQFFGPGTRLTVL.

The gene calls are TRBV20-1 and TRBJ1-1; the D call from TCRdb, TRBD1, cannot be confirmed without DNA. The CDR3 covers 15 residues. From germline, CDR1 is DFQATT and CDR2 SNEGSKA (reference sequence). The chain's CDR3 is CSARDSGQGGTEAFF.

The chain is built from TRBV15 and TRBJ2-7; TCRdb returns TRBD1, unconfirmable since there is no DNA. The germline CDR1 and CDR2 sequences are LNHNV and YYDKDF (reference sequence). The length of the CDR3 is 14 residues. The CDR3 spells CATSRGTGPDEQYF.

The chain uses TRBV5-6 and TRBJ2-2; the D call of TRBD2 rests on TCRdb alone, since no DNA is present to check it. This CDR3 has 16 amino acids. Germline V lookup: CDR1 SGHDT, CDR2 YYEEEE. CDR3 loop: CASSLYFREWTGELFF.

The chain couples TRBV20-1 to TRBJ2-1; absent DNA, TCRdb's TRBD2 call cannot be checked. Germline CDR1 is DFQATT and CDR2 is SNEGSKA (reference sequence). CDR3 length: 16 amino acids. CDR3 loop: CSAVQLAGMSLDEQFF.